Sequencing of this T cell receptor (beta chain) was carried out in a study of T cells in narcolepsy. Study in general: Healthy controls were enrolled alongside patients with narcolepsy type 1 or type 2.

Data came from immunoSEQ multiplex PCR; TCRdb stores just in-frame clones and leaves some out. The sample yields approximately 30,000 clones, around nine tenths seen once. Study results and limitations: Reportedly, autoreactive clonotypes were serially detected in patients' blood but not controls'. HCRT-specific and TRIB2-specific autoreactive clonotypes appeared among same-patient CSF and blood CD4+ clonotypes.

J lost 7 bases, V lost 6 bases, and 6 bases had no gene match. The germline V gene encodes CDR1 MNHEY and CDR2 SMNVEV (reference sequence). This CDR3 is built from 13 residues. Remarks on this clone: Its antigen is not identified.

V is TRBV27 and J is TRBJ1-1; 9 nucleotides align to TRBD1. The receptor's source is a human donor with narcolepsy. The sample consisted of CD45RA- memory CD4+ T cells from PBMCs. This CDR3 is CASREQGAGEAFF. Written as DNA, the CDR3 is TGTGCCAGCAGGGAACAGGGGGCAGGTGAAGCTTTCTTT.